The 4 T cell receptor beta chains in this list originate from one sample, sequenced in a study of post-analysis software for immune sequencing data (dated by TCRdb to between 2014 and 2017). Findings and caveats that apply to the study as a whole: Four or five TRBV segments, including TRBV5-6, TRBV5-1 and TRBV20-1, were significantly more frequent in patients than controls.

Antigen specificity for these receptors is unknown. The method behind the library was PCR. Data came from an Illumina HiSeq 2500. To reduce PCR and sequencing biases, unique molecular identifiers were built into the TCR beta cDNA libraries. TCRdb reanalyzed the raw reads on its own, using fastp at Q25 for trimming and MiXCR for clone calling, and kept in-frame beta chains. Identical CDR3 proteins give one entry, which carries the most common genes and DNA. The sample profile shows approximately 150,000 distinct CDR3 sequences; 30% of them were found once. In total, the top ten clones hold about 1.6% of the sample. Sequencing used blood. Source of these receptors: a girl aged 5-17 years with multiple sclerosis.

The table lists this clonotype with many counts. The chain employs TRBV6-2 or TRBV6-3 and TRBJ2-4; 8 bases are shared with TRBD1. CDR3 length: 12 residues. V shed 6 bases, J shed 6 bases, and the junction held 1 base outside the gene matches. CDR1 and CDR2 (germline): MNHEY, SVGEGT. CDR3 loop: CASRDRVNIQYF. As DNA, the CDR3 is TGTGCCAGCAGGGACAGGGTAAACATTCAGTACTTC.

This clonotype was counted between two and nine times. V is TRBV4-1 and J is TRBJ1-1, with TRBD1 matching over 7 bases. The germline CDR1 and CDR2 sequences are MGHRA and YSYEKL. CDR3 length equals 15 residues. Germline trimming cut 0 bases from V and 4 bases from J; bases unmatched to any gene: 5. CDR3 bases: TGCGCCAGCAGCCAAGATGACAGGGCTCCCACTGAAGCTTTCTTT. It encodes CASSQDDRAPTEAFF.

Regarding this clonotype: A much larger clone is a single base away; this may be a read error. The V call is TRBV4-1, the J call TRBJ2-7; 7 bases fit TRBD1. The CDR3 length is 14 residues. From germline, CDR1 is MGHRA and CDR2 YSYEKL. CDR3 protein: CVSSQGQATYEQYF. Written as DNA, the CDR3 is TGCGTCAGCAGCCAAGGACAGGCCACCTACGAGCAGTACTTC.

In DNA, the CDR3 is TGCGCCATCGCCACCCCCGAAAATGGGGCCAACGTCCTGACTTTC. Its translation is CAIATPENGANVLTF. The rearrangement uses TRBV5-1 and TRBJ2-6; D remains unclear. This CDR3 comprises 15 residues. Germline CDR1 and CDR2: SGHRS and YFSETQ. The ends were cut back, 9 bases at V and 3 bases at J, with 16 bases in the middle. The variable domain in full, with the rest retrieved from reference TRBV5-1 and TRBJ2-6, is KAGVTQTPRYLIKTRGQQVTLSCSPISGHRSVSWYQQTPGQGLQFLFEYFSETQRNKGNFPGRFSGRQFSNSRSEMNVSTLELGDSALYLCAIATPENGANVLTFGAGSRLTVL.